This TCR beta chain was recorded in a study of T cells in Graves' hyperthyroidism and ophthalmopathy. The TCR beta CDR3 regions underwent amplification using RNA transcripts as the source. The HTBI set primed first-round TCR CDR3 RT-PCR. TCRdb reprocessed the multiplex PCR reads via MiXCR and lists one record per CDR3 protein. Seen here are hundreds of thousands of distinct CDR3 sequences, about 17% observed once, and the top ten hold over 3.5%. V dropped 4 bases and J dropped 2; count of bases not matched to a gene: 8. CDR3 length: 16 amino acids. CDR1 and CDR2 from the germline V gene are KGHSH and LQKENI. This clonotype was found many times.

The chain links TRBV18 to TRBJ2-3, with 8 bases matching TRBD1. This clonotype was sampled from a woman aged 25 to 39 with Graves' hyperthyroidism. Sequencing was done on a sample of blood. CDR3 sequence (DNA): TGTGCCAGCTCACGACAGGGGACTTACACCACAGATACGCAGTATTTT. This translates into CASSRQGTYTTDTQYF.